This TCR beta chain was identified during a study of Ad26.COV2.S vaccination and SARS-CoV-2 variants. Regarding the study as a whole: Placebo recipients and vaccine recipients were similar in non-spike TCR breadth.

Treatment in this sample: roughly 18 received Ad26.COV2.S at low or high dose, single or two shots; a few received placebo; per-sample allocation not given. Sampling was done on day 63 after the first vaccine or placebo injection. Profiling relied on immunoSEQ multiplex PCR, and the TCRdb table lists in-frame clones only, not all of them. Of under 500,000 clones in the sample, around 92% were seen once. Worth noting for this clone: The antigen is not known.

The source was peripheral blood, collected in a trial of Ad26.COV2.S vaccine versus placebo. The TCR comes from a person aged 18 to 59 who received the Ad26.COV2.S COVID-19 vaccine or a placebo.

This CDR3 reads CASSSLAGLRETQYF. CDR3 DNA sequence: TGTGCCAGCAGTTCTCTAGCGGGGCTTCGAGAGACCCAGTACTTC. The chain couples TRBV6-2 or TRBV6-3 to TRBJ2-5; 9 bases line up with TRBD2. From germline, CDR1 is MNHEY and CDR2 SVGEGT. This CDR3 contains 15 residues. The V segment lost 4 bases and the J segment 4 bases; nucleotides outside the gene matches: 7.